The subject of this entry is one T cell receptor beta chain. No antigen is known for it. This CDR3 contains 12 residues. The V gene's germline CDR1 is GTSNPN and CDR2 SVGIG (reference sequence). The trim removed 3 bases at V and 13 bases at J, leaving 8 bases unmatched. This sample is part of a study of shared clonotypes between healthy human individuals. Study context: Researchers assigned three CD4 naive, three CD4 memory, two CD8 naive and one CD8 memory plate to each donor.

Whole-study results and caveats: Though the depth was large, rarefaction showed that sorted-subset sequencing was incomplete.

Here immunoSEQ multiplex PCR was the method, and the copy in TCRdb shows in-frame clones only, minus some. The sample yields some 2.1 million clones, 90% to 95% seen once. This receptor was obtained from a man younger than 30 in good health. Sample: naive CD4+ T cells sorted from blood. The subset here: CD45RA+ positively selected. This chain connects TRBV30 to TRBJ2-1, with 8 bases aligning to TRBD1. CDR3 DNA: TGTGCCTGGAGCTCCCCGGGGACAGGTCAGTTCTTC. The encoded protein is CAWSSPGTGQFF.